This T cell receptor beta chain is drawn from a study of OX40 agonist ivuxolimab in advanced cancers. At the level of the study: Administration of intravenous ivuxolimab to patients occurred every 2 weeks at 0.01 to 10 mg/kg.

TCRdb's copy holds only in-frame clones and misses some; the assay was immunoSEQ multiplex PCR. The sample gives 21,000 or so clones, 75% to 80% of which show up once; about 15% is in the top ten. This clone is medium-sized by share. Antigen specificity is unknown. The germline V gene encodes CDR1 MNHNY and CDR2 SVGAGI (reference sequence). The length of the CDR3 is 16 residues. Trimming shortened V by 5 bases and J by 1 base, and 15 bases separated the two germline ends. General study points: Which antigen the expanded peripheral T cells recognized is unknown. Doses of 0.1 to 3.0 mg/kg were accompanied by clonal expansion of CD4+ and CD8+ blood T cells by week 6.

The source of this sequence is an adult with an advanced solid tumor such as melanoma, head and neck, liver or kidney cancer. The sample consisted of CD4+ or CD8+ T cells sorted from blood, taken in a trial of the OX40 agonist ivuxolimab. The rearrangement joins TRBV6-6 to TRBJ1-3, with D possibly matching TRBD1 (6 bases). The DNA of the CDR3 is TGTGCCAGCAGTCCGCAGGGGATTGGTTCTGGAAACACCATATATTTT. Translating gives CASSPQGIGSGNTIYF.